The 15 T cell receptor beta chains listed next were all sequenced from one sample in a study of T cells in women clearing cervical HPV infection (dated 2018 in TCRdb). Library creation used the immunoSEQ multiplex PCR assay. In TCRdb, the immuneACCESS table is reduced to in-frame sequences with V and J assigned. These tables do not hold every clone; where another copy was compared, an unresolved V gene accounts for under half, and the others remain unexplained. The sample's table lists a count of 30,000 or so clones. The ten largest clones add up to around 9.2% of the sample. Sequenced: blood buffy coat. These receptors originate from a woman aged 18 to 69 with a cervical HPV16 infection that either progressed to CIN3+ or cleared (not recorded which).

About this clone: Coverage ceases 3 residues before the CDR3 finishes, and the germline J gene fills in the end. The J gene is TRBJ1-4, the V gene TRBV2; 10 bases map to TRBD1. V shed 6 bases and J 9 bases; nucleotides not matched to a gene: 7. CDR1 and CDR2 (germline): SNHLY, FYNNEI. The CDR3 has 14 amino acids. CDR3 DNA, as far as it was read: TGTGCCAGCAGCGCCGGGACAGGGGTTCAAAAA. It encodes CASSAGTGVQK. The full CDR3 sequence reads CASSAGTGVQKLFF.

A note on this clone: The read ends 3 residues before the CDR3 terminus; that terminus is restored from the germline J gene. The chain employs TRBV19 and TRBJ2-3, with 15 bases fitting TRBD2. The CDR3 is made up of 18 amino acids. Germline loops: CDR1 LNHDA, CDR2 SQIVND (reference sequence). CDR3: CASSTGLAGGLWVETQYF. The part of the CDR3 DNA that was read is TGTGCCAGTAGTACAGGACTAGCGGGAGGGCTGTGGGTGGAGACG.

The CDR3 DNA, read in part, is TGTGCCAGCAGCCGGACTAGCGGGAGAGGGGAGACC. This gives the protein CASSRTSGRGET. The entire CDR3 reads CASSRTSGRGETQYF. The chain carries TRBV11-1 and TRBJ2-5, with 13 nucleotides matching TRBD2. Sequencing ends 3 residues short of the CDR3 end; the germline J gene provides the rest. The CDR3 totals 15 residues. The ends lost 5 bases at V and 5 bases at J; junction bases unmatched: 5. Looked up from germline, CDR1 is SGHAT and CDR2 is FQDESV (reference sequence).

Worth noting for this clone: The read ends 3 residues shy of where the CDR3 ends; the end is completed using the germline J gene. The rearrangement joins TRBV11-2 to TRBJ2-1; D is uncertain. V dropped 5 bases and J dropped 4 bases, with 3 bases sitting between them. CDR1 is SGHAT, CDR2 FQNNGV, per germline. The CDR3 has 11 amino acids. The CDR3 is CASSPYNEQFF. The part of the CDR3 DNA that was read is TGTGCCAGCAGCCCGTACAATGAG. Full variable domain (outside the CDR3, taken from reference TRBV11-2 and TRBJ2-1): EAGVAQSPRYKIIEKRQSVAFWCNPISGHATLYWYQQILGQGPKLLIQFQNNGVVDDSQLPKDRFSAERLKGVDSTLKIQPAKLEDSAVYLCASSPYNEQFFGPGTRLTVL.

To note about this clone: The read stops 3 residues short of the end of the CDR3; the missing end is completed from the germline J gene. The gene calls are TRBV6-2 or TRBV6-3 and TRBJ2-4; no clear D gene. In germline, CDR1 is MNHEY, CDR2 SVGEGT. The CDR3 loop spans 14 amino acids. CDR3 sequence reads: CASSSRGSYYGQYF. CDR3 bases read: TGTGCCAGCAGCTCCCGTGGTTCTTACTATGGT.

To note about this clone: A junction boundary mismatches the germline segment, possibly from a read error. Coverage ceases 3 residues before the CDR3 finishes, and the germline J gene fills in the end. The rearrangement joins TRBV4-2 to TRBJ2-1, with 9 bases that match TRBD1. This CDR3 is built from 16 residues. Germline V lookup: CDR1 LGHNA, CDR2 YNFKEQ. This chain's CDR3 is CASSQIDRGISNEQFF. The sequenced CDR3 bases are TGCGCCAGCAGCCAAATAGACAGGGGGATTAGCAATGAG.

As to this clone: The junction shows a germline mismatch at one end, possibly a read error. The part of the CDR3 DNA that was read is TGTGCCATCAGCCCGACTAGCGGAACAGATGCG. This gives the protein CAISPTSGTDA. The CDR3 reads in full as CAISPTSGTDAQYF. The chain carries TRBV10-3 and TRBJ2-3; 9 bases align to TRBD2. The read stops 3 residues short of the end of the CDR3; the missing end is completed from the germline J gene. Germline loops: CDR1 ENHRY, CDR2 SYGVKD. The CDR3 sequence is 14 residues long.

Remarks on this clone: The read falls 3 residues short of the CDR3 end, and the missing part is taken from the germline J gene. This chain uses TRBV6-1 with TRBJ2-5, with a tentative D call TRBD2 (6 bases). Germline V gives CDR1 MNHNS, CDR2 SASEGT. The CDR3 sequence is 16 residues long. Trimming cost V 4 bases and J 2 bases, with 17 bases left between them. The CDR3 protein is CASSASMGLLQETQYF. The covered CDR3 bases are TGTGCCAGCAGTGCTTCCATGGGACTTTTGCAAGAGACC.

A note on this clone: The read gets to within 3 residues of the CDR3 end, and the germline J gene fills in the rest. The rearrangement links TRBV6-2 or TRBV6-3 to TRBJ2-4, with 7 positions matching TRBD1. The CDR3 length is 13 residues. The germline gives CDR1 MNHEY, CDR2 SVGEGT. The CDR3 bases that were read are TGTGCCAGCAAAGACCGGGACAGTGATGGT. As protein: CASKDRDSDG. The full CDR3 reads CASKDRDSDGQYF.

In regard to this clone: The read terminates 3 residues before the CDR3 end, so the remaining end is supplied by the germline J gene. This chain joins TRBV19 and TRBJ2-3, with D perhaps matching TRBD1 (5 bases). Germline V gene sequence: CDR1 LNHDA, CDR2 SQIVND (reference sequence). The CDR3 spans 14 residues. CDR3 DNA, as far as it was read: TGTGCCAGTAGTATACAGGGCCCCCAACAGCCG. This translates into CASSIQGPQQP. The full CDR3 protein is CASSIQGPQQPQYF.

Concerning this clone itself: Sequencing ends 3 residues short of the CDR3 end; the germline J gene provides the rest. This chain links TRBV7-9 with TRBJ2-4, with D possibly TRBD2 on 7 matching bases. This CDR3 contains 13 residues. Germline lookup yields CDR1 SEHNR and CDR2 FQNEAQ (reference sequence). The CDR3 sequence is CASSEDSWGGQYF. The CDR3 bases that were read are TGTGCCAGCAGCGAGGACAGTTGGGGGGGT.

The covered CDR3 bases are TGTGCCAGTAGTCCAGAAGCAGCAGGCACTCTCGGACAGTCAAAGAGGTCACCG. Translating it yields CASSPEAAGTLGQSKRSP. The entire CDR3 protein is CASSPEAAGTLGQSKRSPLFF. This chain joins TRBV19 and TRBJ2-2; a possible D gene is TRBD1 (6 bases). The read ends 3 residues before the CDR3 terminus; that terminus is restored from the germline J gene. This CDR3 has 21 residues. Germline V gene data show CDR1 as LNHDA and CDR2 as SQIVND (reference sequence).

Regarding this clone: With the read ending 3 residues before the CDR3 end, the germline J gene is used to fill in that end. This chain uses TRBV19 with TRBJ1-2; a weak D match, TRBD1 (6 bases). Germline V gene data show CDR1 as LNHDA and CDR2 as SQIVND (reference sequence). This CDR3 region has 14 residues. CDR3 in amino acids: CASKPDSLSYDYTF. Incomplete CDR3 DNA: TGTGCCAGTAAACCGGACAGCCTTTCGTACGAC.

Comments on this clone: The read finishes 3 residues shy of the CDR3 end, and the germline J gene is used to complete it. V gene TRBV2 combines with J gene TRBJ2-5; possibly TRBD1 for D (5 bases). In germline, CDR1 is SNHLY, CDR2 FYNNEI. Trimming removed 5 bases from V and 4 bases from J, with 8 bases in between. The CDR3 is 12 amino acids. The chain's CDR3 is CASSLRGETQYF. The CDR3 bases that were read are TGTGCCAGCAGTCTTAGGGGAGAGACC.

A word on this clone: The CDR3 extends 3 residues past the end of the read, so its final part is completed from the germline J gene. The V and J genes are TRBV6-2 or TRBV6-3 and TRBJ1-4, with a possible D match to TRBD1 (6 bases). Trimming removed 6 bases from V and 7 bases from J, with 9 bases in between. The CDR3 spans 12 residues. Germline values: CDR1 MNHEY, CDR2 SVGEGT. The sequenced part of the CDR3 DNA is TGTGCCAGCAGCTGGACAGCTGAAAAA. Translating it yields CASSWTAEK. The entire CDR3 sequence reads CASSWTAEKLFF.